This TCR beta chain appears in the sequencing data of a study of tumor and adjacent non-tumor tissue in lung cancer. The overall study: Stage I to III disease affected about ten men and about 5 women aged roughly 31 to 76. Each sample yielded 3.5 million to 4.5 million productive TCRbeta reads on average. Overall study findings and caveats: Top 100 clones took a larger repertoire share in normal lung. Tumor tissue had significantly higher TCR diversity than normal lung.

The template was RNA from unsorted bulk tissue. More than 3 cm separated this lung sample from the edge of the tumor. The library came from three nested PCR rounds adapted from ARM-PCR protocols. TCRdb analysed the multiplex PCR reads with MiXCR anew, one entry per CDR3 protein. The sample lists roughly 70,000 distinct CDR3 sequences, roughly 70% occurring once. Concerning this clonotype itself: Its antigen is currently unknown.

Sequenced: distant non-tumor lung tissue. The clonotype was recovered from a woman aged 45-65 years with non-small cell lung cancer.

CDR3 in DNA: TGTGCCAGCAGTTCCCGGATTGCAGGGGGGATGTATACGCAGTATTTT. As protein: CASSSRIAGGMYTQYF. This rearrangement joins TRBV28 to TRBJ2-3; a weak D match, TRBD1 (7 bases). Deletions cut 4 bases from V and 7 bases from J, with 21 bases between. The CDR3 runs 16 residues. Per germline, CDR1 MDHEN and CDR2 SYDVKM.